One and the same sample provided the 12 T cell receptor beta chains below, sequenced in a study of control samples from healthy donors and cancer patients. The assay was immunoSEQ multiplex PCR, and TCRdb's table has in-frame clones only and misses some. The profile shows about 97,000 clones, around 92% of them singletons. Sequenced material: blood. Every receptor here comes from a woman under 30 in good health.

This clone showed up just once. The rearrangement uses TRBV6-6 and TRBJ2-2; no reliable D call. This CDR3 spans 12 amino acids. The germline CDR1 and CDR2 sequences are MNHNY and SVGAGI (reference sequence). V lost 0 bases and J lost 6, with 2 bases in between. The CDR3 sequence: CASSYSPGELFF. The DNA for the CDR3 is TGTGCCAGCAGTTACTCCCCCGGGGAGCTGTTTTTT.

This clone was detected only a few times. J is TRBJ1-6 and V is TRBV5-1; D unclear. The CDR3 length is 15 residues. V was cut by 0 bases and J by 0 bases, with 4 bases left in between. Germline-derived CDR1 and CDR2 are SGHRS and YFSETQ. CDR3 bases: TGCGCCAGCAGCTTGGACAGCTCCTATAATTCACCCCTCCACTTT. The encoded protein is CASSLDSSYNSPLHF.

The chain has TRBV27 and TRBJ2-1, with 10 bases that match TRBD2. V was pared by 2 bases and J by 6 bases, with 4 bases of the junction left unmatched. The CDR3 length is 15 residues. Germline assignment: CDR1 MNHEY and CDR2 SMNVEV (reference sequence). The chain's CDR3 is CASSLMSGRANEQFF. In DNA form, the CDR3 reads TGTGCCAGCAGTTTAATGAGCGGGAGGGCCAATGAGCAGTTCTTC.

This chain connects TRBV5-1 to TRBJ2-5; 11 bases agree with TRBD2. V shed 5 bases, J shed 1 base, and the junction held 4 bases outside the gene matches. The CDR3 extends over 15 amino acids. Germline CDR1 is SGHRS and CDR2 is YFSETQ. Here the CDR3 reads CASSSGTSGQETQYF. The CDR3 nucleotides read TGCGCCAGCAGTTCAGGGACTAGCGGCCAAGAGACCCAGTACTTC.

The rearrangement uses TRBV6-5 and TRBJ2-3; no firm D call. V dropped 0 bases and J dropped 2 bases, with 12 bases sitting between them. Per the germline V gene, CDR1 is MNHEY and CDR2 is SVGAGI. CDR3 length equals 16 residues. The chain's CDR3 is CASSYSNRPLTDTQYF. The CDR3 DNA reads TGTGCCAGCAGTTACTCGAATAGGCCCCTCACAGATACGCAGTATTTT.

J is TRBJ2-1 and V is TRBV6-5; 10 positions agree with TRBD2. The germline CDR1 and CDR2 sequences are MNHEY and SVGAGI. The junction had 5 bases not matched to a gene; V was cut back by 4 bases and J by 2 bases. CDR3 length: 16 residues. CDR3: CASSSPSGGAYNEQFF. The CDR3, as DNA: TGTGCCAGCAGTTCTCCCAGCGGGGGGGCCTACAATGAGCAGTTCTTC.

The chain uses TRBV19 and TRBJ1-2; perhaps TRBD1 as D (5 bases). Trimming left V 5 bases short and J 5 bases short, with 9 bases between. CDR3 length: 12 residues. CDR1 is LNHDA, CDR2 SQIVND, per germline (reference sequence). The CDR3 sequence is CASSLTDYGYTF. CDR3 sequence (DNA): TGTGCCAGTAGTCTGACAGATTATGGCTACACCTTC.

V is TRBV5-5 and J is TRBJ2-7, with TRBD1 identical over 8 bases. Germline trimming cut 1 base from V and 3 bases from J; bases unmatched to any gene: 6. The CDR3 has 15 amino acids. Germline V gene sequence: CDR1 SGHKS, CDR2 YYEKEE (reference sequence). The CDR3 loop reads CASSLLGTGRYEQYF. CDR3 coding DNA: TGTGCCAGCAGCTTGTTGGGGACAGGACGCTACGAGCAGTACTTC.

The rearrangement joins TRBV7-2 to TRBJ1-2; 7 nucleotides agree with TRBD1. CDR1 is SGHTA, CDR2 FQGNSA, per germline. This CDR3 comprises 14 residues. Trimming removed 6 bases from V and 0 bases from J; junction bases left unmatched: 4. The CDR3 nucleotides are TGTGCCAGCAGTCGCGACAGGGCTAACTATGGCTACACCTTC. Its protein is CASSRDRANYGYTF.

The V call is TRBV28, the J call TRBJ1-2, with D perhaps TRBD1 (5 bases). CDR1 is MDHEN, CDR2 SYDVKM, per germline. The V and J ends lost 2 bases and 2 bases respectively, with 9 bases between them. This CDR3 is built from 14 residues. The chain's CDR3 is CASSLGTANYGYTF. CDR3 DNA: TGTGCCAGCAGTTTAGGGACGGCAAACTATGGCTACACCTTC.

V and J are TRBV4-1 and TRBJ2-7, with D uncertain. CDR1 is MGHRA, CDR2 YSYEKL, per germline. Deletions cut 1 base from V and 4 bases from J, with 11 bases between. This CDR3 contains 14 residues. The CDR3 nucleotides are TGCGCCAGCAGCCAAGCTCAGACCACGTACGAGCAGTACTTC. This translates into CASSQAQTTYEQYF.

The chain uses TRBV6-5 and TRBJ1-6; the match to TRBD1 covers 9 bases. The germline V gene encodes CDR1 MNHEY and CDR2 SVGAGI. This CDR3 spans 14 amino acids. V lost 6 bases and J lost 5; bases outside the gene matches: 2. The chain's CDR3 is CASRRTGDNSPLHF. The DNA for the CDR3 is TGTGCCAGCAGGAGGACAGGGGATAATTCACCCCTCCACTTT.